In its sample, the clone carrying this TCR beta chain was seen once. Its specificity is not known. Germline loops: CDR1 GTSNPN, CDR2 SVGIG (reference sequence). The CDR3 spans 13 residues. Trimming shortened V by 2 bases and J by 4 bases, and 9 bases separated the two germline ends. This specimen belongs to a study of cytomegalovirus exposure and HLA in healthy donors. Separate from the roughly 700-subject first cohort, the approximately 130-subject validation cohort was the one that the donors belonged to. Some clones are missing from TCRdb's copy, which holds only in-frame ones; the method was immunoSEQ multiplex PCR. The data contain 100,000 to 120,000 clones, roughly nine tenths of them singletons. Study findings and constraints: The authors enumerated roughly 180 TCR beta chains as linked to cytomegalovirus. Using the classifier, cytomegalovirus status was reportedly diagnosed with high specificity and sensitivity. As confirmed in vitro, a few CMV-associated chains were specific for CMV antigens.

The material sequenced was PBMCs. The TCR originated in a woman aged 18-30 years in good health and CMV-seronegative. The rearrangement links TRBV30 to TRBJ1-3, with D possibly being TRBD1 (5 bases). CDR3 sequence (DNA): TGTGCCTGGAGTCAGGGTGGCGGAAACACCATATATTTT. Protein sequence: CAWSQGGGNTIYF.